This entry is about one TCR beta chain. TCRdb's table, derived via immunoSEQ multiplex PCR, lists solely in-frame clones and lacks some. Among about 76,000 clones, about 91% were seen once, and the ten largest hold approximately 0.25%. The sample is drawn from a study of technical replicates of blood from a handful of donors. The CDR3 extends over 15 amino acids. CDR1 PRHDT and CDR2 FYEKMQ come from the germline V gene (reference sequence). Trimming cost V 5 bases and J 5 bases, with 18 bases left between them. This clonotype was sampled from a human donor in good health. What was sequenced was T cells isolated from PBMCs. The chain links TRBV13 to TRBJ1-2, with D possibly being TRBD1 (5 bases). The CDR3 DNA follows: TGTGCCAGCAGCCTATACGGGGGGGTCCCTTATGGCTACACCTTC. It encodes CASSLYGGVPYGYTF. Full variable domain (missing parts from reference TRBV13 and TRBJ1-2): AAGVIQSPRHLIKEKRETATLKCYPIPRHDTVYWYQQGPGQDPQFLISFYEKMQSDKGSIPDRFSAQQFSDYHSELNMSSLELGDSALYFCASSLYGGVPYGYTFGSGTRLTVV.